These 9 T cell receptor beta chains share one sample of origin, sequenced in a study of shared clonotypes between healthy human individuals. CD45RO negativity and positive selection for CCR7 defined naive CD8 cells, a population that excluded terminally differentiated effector memory CD45RA+ cells. The method was immunoSEQ multiplex PCR; TCRdb's version includes in-frame clones alone and lacks a portion of them. The sample holds roughly 590,000 clones, 95% to 96% seen once. The sequenced sample consisted of naive CD8+ T cells sorted from blood. The receptors derive from a woman in her twenties or thirties in good health.

The V gene is TRBV19, the J gene TRBJ2-7; the D gene is possibly TRBD1 (6 bases). The CDR3 has 18 amino acids. V was trimmed by 3 bases and J by 3 bases, leaving 24 bases between them. Germline V CDR1 and CDR2: LNHDA, SQIVND (reference sequence). The CDR3, as DNA: TGTGCCAGTAGTATGGGGGATATAAGGACAGAGTGGGGCTACGAGCAGTACTTC. This gives the protein CASSMGDIRTEWGYEQYF.

This rearrangement joins TRBV6-6 to TRBJ2-7; D possibly corresponds to TRBD2 (5 bases). This CDR3 contains 16 residues. V dropped 0 bases and J dropped 3 bases, with 15 bases sitting between them. Germline V gene data show CDR1 as MNHNY and CDR2 as SVGAGI (reference sequence). CDR3 amino acids: CASSYSLAGEDYEQYF. DNA for the CDR3: TGTGCCAGCAGTTACTCCCTAGCCGGGGAAGACTACGAGCAGTACTTC.

This rearrangement joins TRBV15 to TRBJ1-2; D gene ambiguous. The V gene's germline CDR1 is LNHNV and CDR2 YYDKDF (reference sequence). V was clipped by 0 bases and J by 4 bases, with 9 bases between them. This CDR3 has 14 amino acids. The CDR3 DNA reads TGTGCCACCAGCAGAGATACGGGAGTCTATGGCTACACCTTC. This translates into CATSRDTGVYGYTF.

V and J are TRBV5-6 and TRBJ2-7; 10 bases are shared with TRBD2. The CDR3 runs to 16 residues. Germline assignment: CDR1 SGHDT and CDR2 YYEEEE. The J segment lost 0 bases and the V segment lost 4 bases, leaving 7 bases of the junction unmatched. CDR3 coding DNA: TGTGCCAGCAGCCTAATGACTAGCGGGCTCTCCTACGAGCAGTACTTC. Protein product: CASSLMTSGLSYEQYF.

The genes are TRBV7-3 and TRBJ1-1; tentatively, D is TRBD1 (6 bases). Germline lookup yields CDR1 SGHTA and CDR2 FQGTGA. The CDR3 has 16 residues. V lost 5 bases, J lost 0 bases, and 16 bases lay in between. The CDR3 is CASSPTGLFMNTEAFF. In DNA, the CDR3 is TGTGCCAGCAGCCCCACAGGGCTTTTCATGAACACTGAAGCTTTCTTT.

The J gene is TRBJ2-3, the V gene TRBV6-4; D uncertain. Trimming took off 8 bases at V and 7 bases at J, with 10 bases between the two ends. The CDR3 runs 11 residues. Looked up from germline, CDR1 is MRHNA and CDR2 is SNTAGT. The CDR3 nucleotides read TGTGCCAGCGAGGTATCCCATACGCAGTATTTT. It encodes CASEVSHTQYF.

The chain joins TRBV30 to TRBJ1-1; no clear D gene. CDR1 is GTSNPN, CDR2 SVGIG, per germline (reference sequence). Trimming removed 0 bases from V and 1 base from J, with 12 bases in between. This CDR3 contains 15 residues. This CDR3 reads CAWSVVGLRNTEAFF. The CDR3 nucleotides are TGTGCCTGGAGTGTTGTTGGCCTAAGGAACACTGAAGCTTTCTTT.

The chain joins TRBV19 to TRBJ2-1; TRBD2 matches at 14 bases. This CDR3 has 14 residues. Germline trimming cut 7 bases from V and 8 bases from J; bases unmatched to any gene: 4. The germline V gene encodes CDR1 LNHDA and CDR2 SQIVND (reference sequence). For the CDR3, the DNA is TGTGCCAGTATGGGACTAGCGGGAGTCCATGAGCAGTTCTTC. Protein product: CASMGLAGVHEQFF.

The V call is TRBV4-1, the J call TRBJ2-1, with 11 bases identical to TRBD2. This CDR3 is 17 amino acids long. V shed 4 bases and J 6 bases; nucleotides not matched to a gene: 11. The germline V gene has CDR1 MGHRA and CDR2 YSYEKL. The CDR3 protein is CASSRQGGLAGPNEQFF. In DNA form, the CDR3 reads TGCGCCAGCAGCCGACAAGGAGGACTAGCGGGCCCCAATGAGCAGTTCTTC.